This passage covers 27 T cell receptor beta chains from one sample sequenced in a study of T cells in Graves' hyperthyroidism and ophthalmopathy. Amplification yielded TCR beta CDR3 regions, with RNA transcripts as the source. Initially, a first-round RT-PCR of the TCR CDR3 employed the HTBI primer set. TCRdb independently ran MiXCR on the multiplex PCR reads; one entry per CDR3 protein. The data hold 500,000 to 750,000 distinct CDR3 sequences, with 11% to 15% observed a single time. The sequencing sample was made of blood. These receptors were taken from a woman aged 18-30 years with Graves' ophthalmopathy.

This clonotype was detected many times. V usage is TRBV6-1 and J usage is TRBJ2-1; 7 bases match TRBD1. The ends lost 5 bases at V and 5 bases at J; junction bases unmatched: 12. The CDR3 has 16 amino acids. Germline V CDR1 and CDR2: MNHNS, SASEGT. CDR3 in DNA: TGTGCCAGCAGTCCCCGGACAGGAAGAGGTCACAATGAGCAGTTCTTC. The encoded protein is CASSPRTGRGHNEQFF.

The table lists this clonotype with many counts. V is TRBV20-1 and J is TRBJ2-7, with TRBD1 matching 9 bases. The CDR3 totals 13 residues. From germline, CDR1 is DFQATT and CDR2 SNEGSKA (reference sequence). V was clipped by 6 bases and J by 7 bases; unmatched bases: 10. The CDR3, as DNA: TGCAGTGCGAGCACGGGACAGGGTCAAGAGCAGTACTTC. This encodes CSASTGQGQEQYF.

This clonotype was counted between two and nine times. The V gene is TRBV5-6, the J gene TRBJ2-1, with TRBD2 as a possible D gene (5 bases). The CDR3 extends over 14 amino acids. V was shortened by 4 bases and J by 4 bases, with 12 bases between the two germline ends. Germline values: CDR1 SGHDT, CDR2 YYEEEE. The CDR3 reads CASSDPRLYNEQFF. The CDR3 DNA follows: TGTGCCAGCAGCGACCCCAGACTATACAATGAGCAGTTCTTC.

This clonotype was seen at least ten times. This chain connects TRBV2 to TRBJ2-7; the D gene is possibly TRBD1 (8 bases). Germline assignment: CDR1 SNHLY and CDR2 FYNNEI. The CDR3 totals 14 residues. V lost 7 bases, J lost 1 base, and 14 bases lay in between. The CDR3 reads CASTDREGSYEQYF. The CDR3 DNA sequence: TGTGCCAGCACGGACAGGGAGGGGTCCTACGAGCAGTACTTC.

This clonotype has more than one count but fewer than ten. The rearrangement links TRBV4-1 to TRBJ2-1; tentatively, D is TRBD2 (7 bases). Germline lookup yields CDR1 MGHRA and CDR2 YSYEKL. V shed 3 bases and J shed 7 bases, with 13 bases lying between them. The CDR3 consists of 14 residues. DNA of the CDR3: TGCGCCAGCAGCCATAGGGGGGGGTATAATGAGCAGTTCTTC. Amino acids: CASSHRGGYNEQFF.

The V and J genes are TRBV7-8 and TRBJ1-3; a possible D gene is TRBD1 (5 bases). CDR3 length equals 15 residues. Trimming took off 5 bases at V and 1 base at J, with 12 bases between the two ends. Germline CDR1 and CDR2: SGHVS and FQNEAQ. As DNA, the CDR3 is TGTGCCAGCAGCCTCGAGAGGACATCTGGAAACACCATATATTTT. Its translation is CASSLERTSGNTIYF.

The chain links TRBV5-1 to TRBJ1-2; possible D gene TRBD1, 6 bases. CDR1 and CDR2 from the germline V gene are SGHRS and YFSETQ. The CDR3 sequence is 17 residues long. V was pared by 4 bases and J by 3 bases, with 22 bases between. CDR3 nucleotides: TGCGCCAGCAGCCTAAGGGACACAGAGAGTTTTTACTATGGCTACACCTTC. Translated: CASSLRDTESFYYGYTF.

This clonotype was seen repeatedly, ten times or more. This chain connects TRBV7-8 to TRBJ2-1; 9 nucleotides line up with TRBD2. The length of the CDR3 is 15 residues. Germline-derived CDR1 and CDR2 are SGHVS and FQNEAQ. Unmatched junction bases numbered 6, after V lost 4 bases and J lost 5 bases. This CDR3 is CASSSGTSHNNEQFF. Here the CDR3 DNA reads TGTGCCAGCAGCTCCGGGACTAGCCACAACAATGAGCAGTTCTTC. The variable domain in full, completed from reference TRBV7-8 and TRBJ2-1, reads GAGVSQSPRYKVAKRGQDVALRCDPISGHVSLFWYQQALGQGPEFLTYFQNEAQLDKSGLPSDRFFAERPEGSVSTLKIQRTQQEDSAVYLCASSSGTSHNNEQFFGPGTRLTVL.

There are a few counts of this clonotype. The genes are TRBV11-3 and TRBJ2-5; 8 bases are shared with TRBD1. CDR1 and CDR2 from the germline V gene are SGHNT and YENEEA. CDR3 length: 16 residues. The V and J ends lost 5 bases and 4 bases, in that order; junction bases with no gene match: 12. Written as DNA, the CDR3 is TGTGCCAGCAGCGTGACCGGGACAGGAGGGTTAGAGACCCAGTACTTC. Translated, it gives CASSVTGTGGLETQYF.

The chain links TRBV29-1 to TRBJ2-5; the D is unclear. The germline CDR1 and CDR2 sequences are SQVTM and ANQGSEA. This CDR3 has 14 amino acids. The V gene lost 3 bases and the J gene lost 4 bases, with 15 bases spanning the gap. CDR3 protein: CSVDIVLYAETQYF. The CDR3 DNA reads TGCAGCGTTGATATTGTCCTCTACGCAGAGACCCAGTACTTC.

This clonotype was seen many times. The rearrangement joins TRBV12-5 to TRBJ2-7; 9 bases align to TRBD2. V trimming: 0 bases; J trimming: 2 bases; junction bases outside the gene matches: 5. The CDR3 runs to 16 residues. Germline V CDR1 and CDR2: LGHNT, FRNRAP. CDR3 coding DNA: TGTGCTAGTGGTTTGGTAATCGCGGGAGGGCCCTACGAGCAGTACTTC. Its protein is CASGLVIAGGPYEQYF. The full variable domain, in which reference TRBV12-5 and TRBJ2-7 provide the parts outside the CDR3, is DARVTQTPRHKVTEMGQEVTMRCQPILGHNTVFWYRQTMMQGLELLAYFRNRAPLDDSGMPKDRFSAEMPDATLATLKIQPSEPRDSAVYFCASGLVIAGGPYEQYFGPGTRLTVT.

In this sample, this clonotype turned up many times. V gene TRBV5-1 combines with J gene TRBJ1-1; a weak D match, TRBD1 (5 bases). V lost 0 bases and J 4 bases, leaving 13 bases between the germline ends. There are 15 residues in the CDR3. Germline V lookup: CDR1 SGHRS, CDR2 YFSETQ. The DNA of the CDR3 is TGCGCCAGCAGCTTGGGTGAGGTGAGGGGCACTGAAGCTTTCTTT. Translating it yields CASSLGEVRGTEAFF.

This clonotype was counted between two and nine times. The chain links TRBV4-1 to TRBJ2-5; TRBD2 aligns across 13 bases. The CDR3 covers 20 residues. The V gene end was trimmed by 1 base and the J gene end by 3 bases; junction bases not matched to a gene: 14. Germline V lookup: CDR1 MGHRA, CDR2 YSYEKL. The DNA for the CDR3 is TGCGCCAGCAGCCAAGTTCGTGGACTAGCGGGAGATTTGCGAGAAGAGACCCAGTACTTC. It encodes CASSQVRGLAGDLREETQYF.

This clonotype was observed at least ten times. The chain carries TRBV7-3 and TRBJ2-1; 7 bases align to TRBD2. Germline V lookup: CDR1 SGHTA, CDR2 FQGTGA. The CDR3 has 17 amino acids. V dropped 2 bases and J dropped 4; count of bases not matched to a gene: 11. The CDR3 DNA is TGTGCCAGCAGCTTATCTCCTCCCTTGCGGGGGTACAATGAGCAGTTCTTC. Its translation: CASSLSPPLRGYNEQFF.

This clonotype appeared many times. The genes are TRBV20-1 and TRBJ2-3; D is unclear. This CDR3 has 13 residues. Germline V gene lookup returns CDR1 DFQATT and CDR2 SNEGSKA (reference sequence). V lost 4 bases and J 6 bases, leaving 14 bases between the germline ends. The CDR3 protein is CSAISGQADTQYF. In DNA, the CDR3 is TGCAGTGCTATATCCGGGCAGGCGGATACGCAGTATTTT.

Ten or more counts support this clonotype. The chain links TRBV29-1 to TRBJ2-5; D might be TRBD2 (5 bases). CDR1 SQVTM and CDR2 ANQGSEA come from the germline V gene. The CDR3 covers 13 residues. V lost 6 bases, J lost 1 base, and 12 bases lay in between. The CDR3 here is CSVDPGVQETQYF. The DNA of the CDR3 is TGCAGCGTGGACCCCGGGGTCCAAGAGACCCAGTACTTC.

This clonotype was seen at least ten times. The CDR3 DNA reads TGTGCCATCAGGGGAGCGACAGGGGGAAATAATTCACCCCTCCACTTT. Residues: CAIRGATGGNNSPLHF. The genes are TRBV10-3 and TRBJ1-6; 9 bases align to TRBD1. CDR3 length: 16 amino acids. Per germline, CDR1 ENHRY and CDR2 SYGVKD. The V segment lost 6 bases and the J segment 5 bases; nucleotides outside the gene matches: 8.

The table lists this clonotype with many counts. The chain combines TRBV24-1 with TRBJ2-5, with D hard to call. Germline-derived CDR1 and CDR2 are KGHDR and SFDVKD. Trimming removed 3 bases from V and 5 bases from J, with 9 bases in between. The CDR3 extends over 13 amino acids. The CDR3 DNA follows: TGTGCCACCAGTGATCCCCGTCGGGAGACCCAGTACTTC. Its translation: CATSDPRRETQYF.

This clonotype was counted ten times or more. J is TRBJ2-7 and V is TRBV6-2 or TRBV6-3; 12 bases are shared with TRBD2. CDR3 length: 15 amino acids. CDR1 and CDR2 from the germline V gene are MNHEY and SVGEGT. Unmatched junction bases numbered 9, after V lost 5 bases and J lost 7 bases. The CDR3 reads CASSRLTSGRYEQYF. CDR3 DNA sequence: TGTGCCAGCAGTCGTTTGACTAGCGGGAGATATGAGCAGTACTTC.

The table lists this clonotype with many counts. V is TRBV11-2 and J is TRBJ1-1, with no clear D. V gave up 5 bases and J gave up 1 base, with 11 bases separating them. CDR3 length equals 14 residues. Germline assignment: CDR1 SGHAT and CDR2 FQNNGV. CDR3 DNA sequence: TGTGCCAGCAGCCGTTCTATCGCGAACACTGAAGCTTTCTTT. As protein: CASSRSIANTEAFF. The variable domain in full, with the rest retrieved from reference TRBV11-2 and TRBJ1-1, is EAGVAQSPRYKIIEKRQSVAFWCNPISGHATLYWYQQILGQGPKLLIQFQNNGVVDDSQLPKDRFSAERLKGVDSTLKIQPAKLEDSAVYLCASSRSIANTEAFFGQGTRLTVV.

The rearrangement uses TRBV5-6 and TRBJ2-4, with D possibly TRBD2 on 5 matching bases. CDR1 and CDR2 from the germline V gene are SGHDT and YYEEEE. V shed 7 bases and J shed 6 bases, with 23 bases lying between them. The CDR3 totals 16 residues. The DNA of the CDR3 is TGTGCCAGCGGCGAGAGGGCCGGAGGCGTGTTAAACATTCAGTACTTC. Amino acid sequence: CASGERAGGVLNIQYF. Looking up the rest from reference TRBV5-6 and TRBJ2-4 gives the full variable domain: DAGVTQSPTHLIKTRGQQVTLRCSPKSGHDTVSWYQQALGQGPQFIFQYYEEEERQRGNFPDRFSGHQFPNYSSELNVNALLLGDSALYLCASGERAGGVLNIQYFGAGTRLSVL.

This clonotype occurred many times. The V and J genes are TRBV6-2 or TRBV6-3 and TRBJ1-2; D gene uncertain. The CDR3 consists of 16 residues. V lost 2 bases to trimming and J lost 7 bases, with 20 bases between them. The germline V gene has CDR1 MNHEY and CDR2 SVGEGT. The CDR3 reads CASSYSWGDTSGGYTF. The CDR3 DNA is TGTGCCAGCAGTTACAGTTGGGGTGATACCTCTGGTGGCTACACCTTC.

This chain connects TRBV24-1 to TRBJ2-2, with 9 bases aligning to TRBD1. With V trimmed by 2 bases and J by 2 bases, 5 bases remained unmatched. The V gene's germline CDR1 is KGHDR and CDR2 SFDVKD. There are 17 residues in the CDR3. The CDR3 region is CATSDYPGQGNTGELFF. The CDR3 bases are TGTGCCACCAGTGATTATCCGGGACAGGGTAACACCGGGGAGCTGTTTTTT.

This clonotype turned up a few times. The chain couples TRBV10-3 to TRBJ1-6; D might be TRBD1 (6 bases). This CDR3 region has 17 residues. The ends were cut back, 6 bases at V and 6 bases at J, with 21 bases in the middle. Per germline, CDR1 ENHRY and CDR2 SYGVKD. The CDR3: CAISARERQDANSPLHF. As DNA, the CDR3 is TGTGCCATCAGCGCCCGGGAACGACAGGATGCTAATTCACCCCTCCACTTT.

This clonotype turned up a few times. The chain carries TRBV24-1 and TRBJ2-3, with 13 nucleotides matching TRBD2. Losses at the gene ends were 5 bases for V and 1 base for J; bases not matched to a gene: 5. Germline loops: CDR1 KGHDR, CDR2 SFDVKD. The CDR3 totals 17 residues. The CDR3 DNA reads as TGTGCCACCAGTGCCCCGGGACTAGCGGGACGCACAGATACGCAGTATTTT. The encoded protein is CATSAPGLAGRTDTQYF.

This clonotype was seen many times. This chain joins TRBV12-5 and TRBJ2-5; maybe TRBD1 (5 bases). Trimming shortened V by 7 bases and J by 1 base, and 16 bases separated the two germline ends. The CDR3 length is 15 residues. Germline CDR1 reads LGHNT; CDR2 reads FRNRAP. CDR3 region: CASAWGRQTQETQYF. In nucleotides, the CDR3 is TGTGCTAGTGCCTGGGGCAGGCAGACCCAAGAGACCCAGTACTTC.

This chain joins TRBV6-5 and TRBJ2-1; 13 bases match TRBD2. Germline V gives CDR1 MNHEY, CDR2 SVGAGI. V was clipped by 0 bases and J by 8 bases; unmatched bases: 7. The CDR3 has 17 residues. The CDR3 sequence: CASSYSGTSGNSHEQFF. Here the CDR3 DNA reads TGTGCCAGCAGTTACTCCGGGACTAGCGGGAACAGCCATGAGCAGTTCTTC.